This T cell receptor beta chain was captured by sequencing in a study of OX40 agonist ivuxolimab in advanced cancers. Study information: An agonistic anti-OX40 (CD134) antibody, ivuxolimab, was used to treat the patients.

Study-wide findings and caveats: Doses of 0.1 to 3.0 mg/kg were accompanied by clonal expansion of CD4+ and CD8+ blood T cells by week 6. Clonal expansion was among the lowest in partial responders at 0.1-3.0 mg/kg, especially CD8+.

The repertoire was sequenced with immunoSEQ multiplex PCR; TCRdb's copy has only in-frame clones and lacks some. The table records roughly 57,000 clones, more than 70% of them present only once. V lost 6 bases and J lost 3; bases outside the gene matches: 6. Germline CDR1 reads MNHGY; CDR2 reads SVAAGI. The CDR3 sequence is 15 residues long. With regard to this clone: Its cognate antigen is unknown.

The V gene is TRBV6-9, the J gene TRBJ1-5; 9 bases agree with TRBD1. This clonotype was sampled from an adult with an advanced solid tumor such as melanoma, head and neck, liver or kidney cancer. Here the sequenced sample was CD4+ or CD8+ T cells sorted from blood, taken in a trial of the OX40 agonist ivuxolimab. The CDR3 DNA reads TGTGCCAGCAGCTATGGGACAGGGTACAATCAGCCCCAGCATTTT. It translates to CASSYGTGYNQPQHF.